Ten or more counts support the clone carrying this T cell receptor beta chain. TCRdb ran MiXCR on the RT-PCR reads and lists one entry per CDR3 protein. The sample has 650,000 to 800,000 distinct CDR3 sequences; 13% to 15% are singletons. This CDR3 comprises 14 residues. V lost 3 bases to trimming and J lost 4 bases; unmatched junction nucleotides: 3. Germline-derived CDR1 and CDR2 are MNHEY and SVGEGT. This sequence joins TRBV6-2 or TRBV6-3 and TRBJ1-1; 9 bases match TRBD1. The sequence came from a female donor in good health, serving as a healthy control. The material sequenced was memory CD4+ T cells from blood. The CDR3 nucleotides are TGTGCCAGCAGTTATAGGACAGGGGTCACTGAAGCTTTCTTT. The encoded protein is CASSYRTGVTEAFF.